This record concerns one T cell receptor beta chain sequence. Its antigen remains unknown. Generated by immunoSEQ multiplex PCR, the TCRdb table keeps only in-frame clones and is missing some. This table holds approximately 28,000 clones, roughly 84% found once. Germline CDR1 and CDR2: LGHNA and YNFKEQ. The CDR3 length is 15 residues. Unmatched junction bases numbered 10, after V lost 7 bases and J lost 1 base. This specimen comes from a study of OX40 agonist ivuxolimab in advanced cancers. Study-level findings and limits: Researchers report that CD8+ T cells had, on average, more expanded clones than CD4+.

This receptor was identified in an adult with an advanced solid tumor such as melanoma, head and neck, liver or kidney cancer. The chain carries TRBV4-2 and TRBJ2-7; 7 bases fit TRBD2. The sequencing used CD4+ or CD8+ T cells sorted from blood, collected in a trial of the OX40 agonist ivuxolimab. Written as DNA, the CDR3 is TGTGCCAGCAAACCCTTAGACGGGGGGTCCTACGAGCAGTACTTC. Translating it yields CASKPLDGGSYEQYF.